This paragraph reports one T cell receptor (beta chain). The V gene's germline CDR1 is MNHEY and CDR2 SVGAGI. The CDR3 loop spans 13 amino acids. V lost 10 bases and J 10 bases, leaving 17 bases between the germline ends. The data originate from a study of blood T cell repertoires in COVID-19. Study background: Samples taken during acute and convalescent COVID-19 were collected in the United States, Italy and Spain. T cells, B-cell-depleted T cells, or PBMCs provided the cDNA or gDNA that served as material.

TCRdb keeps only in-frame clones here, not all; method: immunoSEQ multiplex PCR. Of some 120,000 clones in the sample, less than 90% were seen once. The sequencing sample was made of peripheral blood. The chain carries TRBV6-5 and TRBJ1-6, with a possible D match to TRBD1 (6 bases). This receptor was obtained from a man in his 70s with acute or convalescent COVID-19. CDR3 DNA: TGTGCCACTAAGGGGGTAATGGGCTCACCCCTCCACTTT. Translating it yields CATKGVMGSPLHF.